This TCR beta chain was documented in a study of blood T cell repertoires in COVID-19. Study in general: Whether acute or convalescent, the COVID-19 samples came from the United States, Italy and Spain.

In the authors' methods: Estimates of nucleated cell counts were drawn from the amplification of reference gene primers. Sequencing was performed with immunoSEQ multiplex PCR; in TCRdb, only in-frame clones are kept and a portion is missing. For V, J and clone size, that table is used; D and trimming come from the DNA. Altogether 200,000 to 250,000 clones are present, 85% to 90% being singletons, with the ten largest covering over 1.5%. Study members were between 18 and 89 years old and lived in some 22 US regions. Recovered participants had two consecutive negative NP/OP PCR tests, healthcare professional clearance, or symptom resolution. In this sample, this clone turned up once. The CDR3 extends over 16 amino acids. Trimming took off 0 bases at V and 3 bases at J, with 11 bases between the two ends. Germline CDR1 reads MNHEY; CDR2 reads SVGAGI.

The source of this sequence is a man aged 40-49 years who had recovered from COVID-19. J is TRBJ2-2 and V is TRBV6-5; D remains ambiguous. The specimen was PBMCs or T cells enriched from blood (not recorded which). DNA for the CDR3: TGTGCCAGCAGTTACTCCACCGGGTTGGACACCGGGGAGCTGTTTTTT. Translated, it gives CASSYSTGLDTGELFF.